This TCR beta chain was identified in a study of blood T cell repertoires in COVID-19. The CDR3 is made up of 16 amino acids. Germline CDR1 SGHTA, CDR2 FQGNSA. J lost 4 bases, V lost 5 bases, and 10 bases had no gene match. The protocol was immunoSEQ multiplex PCR, while the TCRdb copy is restricted to in-frame clones and leaves out a portion. The sample shows 150,000 or so clones, 80% to 90% of them seen only once. Material for sequencing was peripheral blood. The chain uses TRBV7-2 and TRBJ2-5; TRBD1 matches at 10 bases. The TCR comes from a man between 18 and 29 years old with COVID-19, enrolled during active disease. CDR3 loop: CASSLAGQGGGETQYF. DNA for the CDR3: TGTGCCAGCAGCCTGGCTGGACAGGGGGGAGGAGAGACCCAGTACTTC.